Presented here are 21 T cell receptor beta chains from one specimen sequenced in a study of PD-L1 blockade in urothelial cancer. The data were produced by immunoSEQ multiplex PCR, yet TCRdb's version contains in-frame clones alone and is incomplete. The sample includes tens of thousands of clones, more than 70% seen only once; the top ten take approximately 15%. The sample's time point: pretreatment peripheral blood. The input for sequencing was PBMCs, taken around atezolizumab (anti-PD-L1) treatment. Receptors originate from a man aged 55 to 70 with urothelial cancer.

The gene calls are TRBV7-2 and TRBJ1-4; D uncertain. The CDR3 sequence is 15 residues long. CDR1 is SGHTA, CDR2 FQGNSA, per germline. Between the trimmed V and J ends, which lost 5 bases and 6 bases, there was a span of 16 bases. CDR3 sequence: CASSPLAQTYEKLFF. CDR3 nucleotides: TGTGCCAGCAGCCCTCTAGCACAGACTTATGAAAAACTGTTTTTT.

This chain links TRBV4-2 with TRBJ2-7; D remains ambiguous. The CDR3 sequence is 16 residues long. Germline CDR1 LGHNA, CDR2 YNFKEQ. V lost 0 bases to trimming and J lost 3 bases, with 15 bases between them. The CDR3 is CASSQDFSVGGYEQYF. CDR3 sequence (DNA): TGTGCCAGCAGCCAAGATTTCTCTGTCGGCGGCTACGAGCAGTACTTC.

The V and J genes are TRBV30 and TRBJ1-2; no clear D. CDR3 size: 13 residues. Germline loops: CDR1 GTSNPN, CDR2 SVGIG (reference sequence). With 3 bases removed from V and 4 bases from J, the gap between germline ends came to 12 bases. In DNA form, the CDR3 reads TGTGCCTGGAGGGCCGCCGCGGCCTATGGCTACACCTTC. Protein sequence: CAWRAAAAYGYTF.

This chain links TRBV18 with TRBJ2-2; 9 nucleotides agree with TRBD2. The V gene end was trimmed by 0 bases and the J gene end by 2 bases; junction bases not matched to a gene: 4. CDR1 KGHSH and CDR2 LQKENI come from the germline V gene. The CDR3 runs 17 residues. CDR3 bases: TGTGCCAGCTCACCACCCGGCGGGAGGGACAACACCGGGGAGCTGTTTTTT. This gives the protein CASSPPGGRDNTGELFF.

The chain links TRBV30 to TRBJ1-6, with D maybe TRBD1 (5 bases). CDR1 is GTSNPN, CDR2 SVGIG, per germline (reference sequence). V lost 3 bases and J lost 7, with 19 bases in between. The CDR3 consists of 16 residues. CDR3 DNA sequence: TGTGCCTGGAGCCTTAGCGGGAGGGGAGGCAATTCACCCCTCCACTTT. Its translation is CAWSLSGRGGNSPLHF. Drawing the rest from reference TRBV30 and TRBJ1-6, the complete variable domain is SQTIHQWPATLVQPVGSPLSLECTVEGTSNPNLYWYRQAAGRGLQLLFYSVGIGQISSEVPQNLSASRPQDRQFILSSKKLLLSDSGFYLCAWSLSGRGGNSPLHFGNGTRLTVT.

The chain couples TRBV5-1 to TRBJ2-2; 10 nucleotides line up with TRBD1. Looked up from germline, CDR1 is SGHRS and CDR2 is YFSETQ. The CDR3 consists of 16 residues. The trim removed 7 bases at V and 6 bases at J, leaving 12 bases unmatched. CDR3 sequence reads: CASFPPGTGASGELFF. As DNA, the CDR3 is TGCGCCAGCTTTCCTCCCGGGACAGGGGCCTCCGGGGAGCTGTTTTTT. Full variable domain (outside the CDR3, taken from reference TRBV5-1 and TRBJ2-2): KAGVTQTPRYLIKTRGQQVTLSCSPISGHRSVSWYQQTPGQGLQFLFEYFSETQRNKGNFPGRFSGRQFSNSRSEMNVSTLELGDSALYLCASFPPGTGASGELFFGEGSRLTVL.

The V and J genes are TRBV9 and TRBJ1-2; D uncertain. Germline lookup yields CDR1 SGDLS and CDR2 YYNGEE. The CDR3 has 13 amino acids. V lost 0 bases and J 7 bases, leaving 10 bases between the germline ends. CDR3: CASSVGTVAGYTF. The CDR3 nucleotides read TGTGCCAGCAGCGTAGGAACAGTCGCTGGCTACACCTTC.

The rearrangement uses TRBV27 and TRBJ1-5; TRBD1 is a possible D gene (6 bases). Deletions cut 4 bases from V and 6 bases from J, with 16 bases between. Germline assignment: CDR1 MNHEY and CDR2 SMNVEV (reference sequence). CDR3 size: 15 residues. The CDR3 sequence is CASSYSLDSGQPQHF. The CDR3 DNA reads as TGTGCCAGCAGTTATAGCCTGGACAGCGGTCAGCCCCAGCATTTT.

The chain uses TRBV18 and TRBJ1-2, with a possible D match to TRBD1 (6 bases). The V and J ends lost 3 bases and 8 bases respectively, with 10 bases between them. This CDR3 contains 12 residues. Germline V gene sequence: CDR1 KGHSH, CDR2 LQKENI. CDR3 loop: CASSPSGGGYTF. CDR3 coding DNA: TGTGCCAGCTCACCCTCGGGGGGCGGCTACACCTTC.

The chain carries TRBV21-1 and TRBJ1-5; TRBD1 is the table's D call and was not checked against the DNA. TRBV21-1 is classified as a pseudogene. This CDR3 is 11 amino acids long. CDR3 loop: CASNRNQPQHF. The DNA of the CDR3 is TGTGCCAGCAACAGAAATCAGCCCCAGCATTTT.

The rearrangement links TRBV25-1 to TRBJ2-7, with D possibly being TRBD2 (5 bases). The CDR3 has 12 amino acids. V was pared by 0 bases and J by 6 bases, with 6 bases between. Germline V gene data show CDR1 as MGHDK and CDR2 as SYGVNS. This CDR3 reads CASSEYAGEQYF. The CDR3 region has the DNA TGTGCCAGCAGTGAATACGCGGGCGAGCAGTACTTC.

V and J are TRBV7-2 and TRBJ1-2; tentative D call: TRBD1 (5 bases). Germline V gene data show CDR1 as SGHTA and CDR2 as FQGNSA. The CDR3 runs 14 residues. Between the trimmed V and J ends, which lost 0 bases and 4 bases, there was a span of 9 bases. Written as DNA, the CDR3 is TGTGCCAGCAGCTTAGCAGAACAGGTCTATGGCTACACCTTC. This translates into CASSLAEQVYGYTF.

This clone came up a few times. The chain has TRBV27 and TRBJ2-1; D possibly corresponds to TRBD2 (6 bases). Germline V lookup: CDR1 MNHEY, CDR2 SMNVEV (reference sequence). The CDR3 has 15 amino acids. V lost 9 bases and J lost 3, with 18 bases in between. Here the CDR3 DNA reads TGTGCCAGTCACGCCCATGGGGACTTCTACAATGAGCAGTTCTTC. Its protein product is CASHAHGDFYNEQFF.

This chain uses TRBV6-5 with TRBJ1-1; D is unclear. Germline CDR1 and CDR2: MNHEY and SVGAGI. The V end lost 8 bases, the J end lost 3 bases, and 7 bases lay between the germline ends. This CDR3 has 11 residues. The CDR3 region has the DNA TGTGCCAGCTCCTTTGACACTGAAGCTTTCTTT. Amino acids: CASSFDTEAFF.

This chain links TRBV6-1 with TRBJ2-5; 11 bases match TRBD1. The germline V gene encodes CDR1 MNHNS and CDR2 SASEGT. After removal of 8 bases from V and 5 bases from J, the junction contained 4 bases not matched to a gene. The CDR3 has 13 amino acids. The CDR3 protein is CASPDRGLETQYF. CDR3 DNA: TGTGCCAGCCCGGACAGGGGGCTCGAGACCCAGTACTTC.

J is TRBJ2-7 and V is TRBV9; a weak D match, TRBD2 (5 bases). The CDR3 extends over 14 amino acids. Trimming pared 4 bases from V and 3 bases from J, leaving 14 bases between. The germline CDR1 and CDR2 sequences are SGDLS and YYNGEE. The CDR3 here is CASSPVGAGYEQYF. CDR3 DNA: TGTGCCAGCAGCCCCGTGGGCGCGGGCTACGAGCAGTACTTC.

The V gene is TRBV5-6, the J gene TRBJ2-1; 8 nucleotides agree with TRBD2. The V gene's germline CDR1 is SGHDT and CDR2 YYEEEE. CDR3 length: 14 amino acids. The J segment lost 6 bases and the V segment lost 4 bases, leaving 6 bases of the junction unmatched. The CDR3 nucleotides are TGTGCCAGCAGCAAGGGACTAGATGGCAATGAGCAGTTCTTC. Its protein product is CASSKGLDGNEQFF.

This rearrangement joins TRBV5-5 to TRBJ1-5; D gene uncertain. With 0 bases removed from V and 7 bases from J, the gap between germline ends came to 8 bases. CDR1 SGHKS and CDR2 YYEKEE come from the germline V gene (reference sequence). The CDR3 loop spans 13 amino acids. This chain's CDR3 is CASSLVAAQPQHF. DNA for the CDR3: TGTGCCAGCAGCTTGGTAGCTGCGCAGCCCCAGCATTTT.

This sequence joins TRBV5-4 and TRBJ2-1; no reliable D call. Germline V gene lookup returns CDR1 SGHNT and CDR2 YYREEE (reference sequence). Deletions cut 4 bases from V and 2 bases from J, with 13 bases between. The length of the CDR3 is 15 residues. The CDR3 sequence is CASSTIKPTYNEQFF. The CDR3 DNA reads as TGTGCCAGCAGCACCATTAAACCTACCTACAATGAGCAGTTCTTC. The complete variable domain, with remaining parts taken from reference TRBV5-4 and TRBJ2-1, reads ETGVTQSPTHLIKTRGQQVTLRCSSQSGHNTVSWYQQALGQGPQFIFQYYREEENGRGNFPPRFSGLQFPNYSSELNVNALELDDSALYLCASSTIKPTYNEQFFGPGTRLTVL.

In its sample, this clone was seen a few times. The V and J genes are TRBV7-3 and TRBJ1-1, with 9 bases identical to TRBD1. Per germline, CDR1 SGHTA and CDR2 FQGTGA. CDR3 length: 15 amino acids. V lost 1 base and J lost 4; bases outside the gene matches: 4. The chain's CDR3 is CASSLMGQGSTEAFF. The DNA for the CDR3 is TGTGCCAGCAGCTTAATGGGACAGGGTTCCACTGAAGCTTTCTTT.

The rearrangement uses TRBV11-3 and TRBJ1-5; 9 positions match TRBD1. The V and J ends lost 3 bases and 2 bases, in that order; junction bases with no gene match: 11. CDR3 size: 18 residues. Germline CDR1 and CDR2: SGHNT and YENEEA. The CDR3, as DNA: TGTGCCAGCAGCTTGGGACAGGGCCGCCAGCCAGGCAATCAGCCCCAGCATTTT. Translation: CASSLGQGRQPGNQPQHF.